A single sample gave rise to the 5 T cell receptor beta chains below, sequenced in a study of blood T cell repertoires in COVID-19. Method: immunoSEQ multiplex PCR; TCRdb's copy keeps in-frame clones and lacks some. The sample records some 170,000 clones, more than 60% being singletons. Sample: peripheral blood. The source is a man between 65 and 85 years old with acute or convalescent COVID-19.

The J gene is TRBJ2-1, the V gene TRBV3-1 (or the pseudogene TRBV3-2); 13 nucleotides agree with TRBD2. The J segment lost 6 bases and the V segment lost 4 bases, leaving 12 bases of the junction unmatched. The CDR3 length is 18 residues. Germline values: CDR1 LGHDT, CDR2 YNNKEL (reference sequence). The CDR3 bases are TGTGCCAGCAGCCCACGACTAGCGGGGGGAGGGGCTTTCAATGAGCAGTTCTTC. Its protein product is CASSPRLAGGGAFNEQFF.

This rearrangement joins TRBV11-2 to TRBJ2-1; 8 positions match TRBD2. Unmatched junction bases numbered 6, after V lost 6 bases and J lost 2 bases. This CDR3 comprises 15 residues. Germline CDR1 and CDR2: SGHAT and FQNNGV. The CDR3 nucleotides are TGTGCCAGCAGGGGGGGTAGCGGGGCCTACAATGAGCAGTTCTTC. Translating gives CASRGGSGAYNEQFF.

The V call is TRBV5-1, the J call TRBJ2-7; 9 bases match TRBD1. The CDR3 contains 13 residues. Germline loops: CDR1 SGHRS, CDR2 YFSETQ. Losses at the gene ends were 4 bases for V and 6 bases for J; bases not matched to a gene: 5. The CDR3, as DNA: TGCGCCAGCAGCGGGGGACAGGGAGTCGAGCAGTACTTC. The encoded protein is CASSGGQGVEQYF.

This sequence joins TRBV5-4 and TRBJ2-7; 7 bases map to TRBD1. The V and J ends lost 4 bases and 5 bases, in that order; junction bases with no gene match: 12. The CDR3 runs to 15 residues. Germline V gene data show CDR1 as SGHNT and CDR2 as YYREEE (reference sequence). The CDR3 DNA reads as TGTGCCAGCAGCCGCGTGGCCCAACAGGGGAACGAGCAGTACTTC. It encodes CASSRVAQQGNEQYF.

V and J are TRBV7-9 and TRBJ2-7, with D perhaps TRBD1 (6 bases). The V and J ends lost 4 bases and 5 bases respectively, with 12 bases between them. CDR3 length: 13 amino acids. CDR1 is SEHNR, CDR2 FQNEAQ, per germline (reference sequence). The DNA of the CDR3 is TGTGCCAGCAGCTCCACAGGGAACCACGAGCAGTACTTC. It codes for CASSSTGNHEQYF.